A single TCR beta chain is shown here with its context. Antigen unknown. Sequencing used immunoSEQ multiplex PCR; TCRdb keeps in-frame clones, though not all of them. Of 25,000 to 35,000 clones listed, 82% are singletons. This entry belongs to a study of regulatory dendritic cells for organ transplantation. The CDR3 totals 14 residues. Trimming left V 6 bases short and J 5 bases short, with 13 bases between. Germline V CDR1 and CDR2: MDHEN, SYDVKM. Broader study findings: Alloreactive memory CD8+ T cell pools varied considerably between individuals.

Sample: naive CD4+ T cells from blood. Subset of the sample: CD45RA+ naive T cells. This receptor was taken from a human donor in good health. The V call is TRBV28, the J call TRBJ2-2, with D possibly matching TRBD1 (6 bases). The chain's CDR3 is CASSRIGGTGELFF. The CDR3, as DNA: TGTGCCAGCAGCCGAATAGGGGGTACCGGGGAGCTGTTTTTT.